Presented here are 21 T cell receptor beta chains from one specimen sequenced in a study of Ad26.COV2.S vaccination and SARS-CoV-2 variants. Treatment noted: roughly 19 received Ad26.COV2.S at low or high dose, single or two shots; several received placebo; per-sample allocation not given. The samples date from day 63 after the first vaccine or placebo injection. Data came from immunoSEQ multiplex PCR; TCRdb stores just in-frame clones and leaves some out. Of roughly 380,000 clones in the sample, approximately 90% were seen once. This specimen consisted of peripheral blood, obtained in a trial of Ad26.COV2.S vaccine versus placebo. All receptors derive from a person aged 18-60 years who received the Ad26.COV2.S COVID-19 vaccine or a placebo.

Only one count was recorded for this clone. The V call is TRBV7-9, the J call TRBJ1-1; D may be TRBD1 (5 bases). The ends were cut back, 3 bases at V and 3 bases at J, with 14 bases in the middle. Germline values: CDR1 SEHNR, CDR2 FQNEAQ (reference sequence). The CDR3 contains 15 residues. The CDR3 DNA follows: TGTGCCAGCAGCTTTGCGTTACGAGGGGACACTGAAGCTTTCTTT. This encodes CASSFALRGDTEAFF.

The J gene is TRBJ2-5, the V gene TRBV7-2, with TRBD1 matching 7 bases. Germline V gives CDR1 SGHTA, CDR2 FQGNSA. The CDR3 covers 14 residues. V shed 1 base and J 5 bases; nucleotides not matched to a gene: 4. CDR3 in amino acids: CASSLDDRVETQYF. As DNA, the CDR3 is TGTGCCAGCAGCTTAGATGACAGGGTCGAGACCCAGTACTTC.

This clone occurred once. V usage is TRBV14 and J usage is TRBJ1-2, with 9 bases aligning to TRBD1. Trimming removed 4 bases from V and 6 bases from J; junction bases left unmatched: 9. Germline CDR1 SGHDN, CDR2 FVKESK. The CDR3 has 15 amino acids. The CDR3 nucleotides read TGTGCCAGCAGCCGCACCCGGACAGGGGTCGATGGCTACACCTTC. Protein product: CASSRTRTGVDGYTF.

This chain joins TRBV10-1 and TRBJ1-2, with D possibly matching TRBD1 (5 bases). This CDR3 has 15 residues. V dropped 8 bases and J dropped 4 bases, with 20 bases sitting between them. The germline V gene has CDR1 WNHNN and CDR2 SYGVQD (reference sequence). Here the CDR3 reads CASPLPAGTTYGYTF. As DNA, the CDR3 is TGCGCCAGCCCGCTTCCCGCCGGGACGACCTATGGCTACACCTTC.

This clone showed up just once. The chain links TRBV5-1 to TRBJ2-1; a weak D match, TRBD1 (5 bases). CDR3 length: 13 residues. Germline loops: CDR1 SGHRS, CDR2 YFSETQ. Trimming cost V 5 bases and J 4 bases, with 10 bases left between them. The CDR3 bases are TGCGCCAGCAGTTCTACAGGTTACAATGAGCAGTTCTTC. It is translated as CASSSTGYNEQFF.

The genes are TRBV4-3 and TRBJ1-2; D ambiguous. Germline V CDR1 and CDR2: LGHNA, YSLEER. CDR3 length: 17 residues. Trimming cost V 3 bases and J 2 bases, with 19 bases left between them. CDR3 region: CASSQGVGRHFNYGYTF. CDR3 nucleotide sequence: TGCGCCAGCAGCCAGGGTGTTGGCCGACACTTCAACTATGGCTACACCTTC.

This clone showed up just once. Other DNA sequences from this sample encode an identical CDR3 as well. The gene calls are TRBV5-4 and TRBJ2-7; no reliable D call. Trimming cost V 0 bases and J 1 base, with 5 bases left between them. This CDR3 is 13 amino acids long. Germline loops: CDR1 SGHNT, CDR2 YYREEE (reference sequence). The CDR3 DNA reads TGTGCCAGCAGCTTGGTTGGTTCCTACGAGCAGTACTTC. It is translated as CASSLVGSYEQYF.

CDR3 amino acids: CASSSESSYNEQFF. The CDR3 DNA sequence: TGTGCCAGCAGCTCTGAGAGCTCCTACAATGAGCAGTTCTTC. The rearrangement joins TRBV7-2 to TRBJ2-1; no clear D. The CDR3 length is 14 residues. Deletions cut 4 bases from V and 0 bases from J, with 7 bases between. Germline CDR1 reads SGHTA; CDR2 reads FQGNSA.

The gene calls are TRBV25-1 and TRBJ1-3; D is uncertain. Germline CDR1 and CDR2: MGHDK and SYGVNS. V dropped 2 bases and J dropped 4 bases, with 15 bases sitting between them. This CDR3 spans 16 amino acids. Written as DNA, the CDR3 is TGTGCCAGCAGTGAACCAGGCAGGCAGTACGGAAACACCATATATTTT. It is translated as CASSEPGRQYGNTIYF.

This sequence joins TRBV2 and TRBJ2-1; D may match TRBD1 or TRBD2 (5 bases each). The germline V and J ends were trimmed by 2 bases and 11 bases, with 19 bases remaining between them. CDR1 and CDR2 (germline): SNHLY, FYNNEI. This CDR3 is built from 15 residues. In nucleotides, the CDR3 is TGTGCCAGCAGTGAAAACGGGGCCTACCTCGGACAGCAGTTCTTC. Amino acids: CASSENGAYLGQQFF.

J is TRBJ1-1 and V is TRBV28; TRBD1 matches at 7 bases. Germline assignment: CDR1 MDHEN and CDR2 SYDVKM. The J segment lost 5 bases and the V segment lost 3 bases, leaving 6 bases of the junction unmatched. This CDR3 has 14 residues. The CDR3 nucleotides read TGTGCCAGCAGTTTCAGGGGGGGATGGACTGAAGCTTTCTTT. As protein: CASSFRGGWTEAFF. The whole variable domain, filled in from reference TRBV28 and TRBJ1-1, reads DVKVTQSSRYLVKRTGEKVFLECVQDMDHENMFWYRQDPGLGLRLIYFSYDVKMKEKGDIPEGYSVSREKKERFSLILESASTNQTSMYLCASSFRGGWTEAFFGQGTRLTVV.

The chain recombines TRBV19 with TRBJ2-4; D not certain. The length of the CDR3 is 15 residues. The V end was cut by 4 bases, the J end by 9 bases, with 19 bases between. Germline V gene lookup returns CDR1 LNHDA and CDR2 SQIVND (reference sequence). The CDR3 nucleotides read TGTGCCAGTAGTACTGGACCCAGCCGGGTGAGCATTCAGTACTTC. Its protein is CASSTGPSRVSIQYF.

The V and J genes are TRBV19 and TRBJ1-4; D unclear. The CDR3 has 13 amino acids. Per germline, CDR1 LNHDA and CDR2 SQIVND (reference sequence). The V end lost 3 bases, the J end lost 8 bases, and 10 bases lay between the germline ends. DNA for the CDR3: TGTGCCAGTAGTATGCTCTCCCGGGAAAAACTGTTTTTT. It is translated as CASSMLSREKLFF.

This chain joins TRBV6-6 and TRBJ2-3; 12 nucleotides line up with TRBD2. Germline V gene data show CDR1 as MNHNY and CDR2 as SVGAGI (reference sequence). V was clipped by 6 bases and J by 2 bases; unmatched bases: 6. The CDR3 is made up of 16 amino acids. DNA of the CDR3: TGTGCCAGCAGCCCGCGGACTAGCGGGAACACAGATACGCAGTATTTT. Amino acids: CASSPRTSGNTDTQYF.

Comments on this clone: An end of the junction differs from the germline gene, which may be a read error. The chain couples TRBV30 to TRBJ1-2, with D possibly TRBD1 on 5 matching bases. This CDR3 comprises 11 residues. Germline V gives CDR1 GTSNPN, CDR2 SVGIG (reference sequence). The CDR3 sequence is CAWSRAGRHIF. CDR3 nucleotides: TGTGCCTGGAGTCGGGCGGGGCGCCACATCTTC.

The chain recombines TRBV7-9 with TRBJ1-6, with TRBD1 as a possible D gene (6 bases). V was trimmed by 5 bases and J by 8 bases, leaving 16 bases between them. Looked up from germline, CDR1 is SEHNR and CDR2 is FQNEAQ (reference sequence). This CDR3 is built from 15 residues. Written as DNA, the CDR3 is TGTGCCAGCAGCCCACGGGAGGGGGGTGATTCACCCCTCCACTTT. It encodes CASSPREGGDSPLHF.

V gene TRBV29-1 combines with J gene TRBJ1-5; TRBD1 agrees at 7 bases. Trimming at V came to 7 bases and at J to 4 bases, leaving 16 bases not matched to a gene. The CDR3 runs 16 residues. From germline, CDR1 is SQVTM and CDR2 ANQGSEA. DNA for the CDR3: TGCAGCGCGACAAGACAGGGACTCTCAGAAAATCAGCCCCAGCATTTT. It codes for CSATRQGLSENQPQHF.

The chain couples TRBV30 to TRBJ1-4; no clear D. Per the germline V gene, CDR1 is GTSNPN and CDR2 is SVGIG (reference sequence). The CDR3 totals 11 residues. Trimming pared 1 base from V and 8 bases from J, leaving 5 bases between. CDR3 in DNA: TGTGCCTGGAGTGCTACAGAAAAACTGTTTTTT. Its translation is CAWSATEKLFF.

The V gene is TRBV7-2, the J gene TRBJ2-7; TRBD1 matches 8 bases. This CDR3 region has 15 residues. Germline values: CDR1 SGHTA, CDR2 FQGNSA. V was clipped by 4 bases and J by 6 bases; unmatched bases: 11. In DNA form, the CDR3 reads TGTGCCAGCAGCTCCACAGCAGGGGGCCTCCTCGAGCAGTACTTC. Protein: CASSSTAGGLLEQYF. Full variable domain (remainder filled in from reference TRBV7-2 and TRBJ2-7): GAGVSQSPSNKVTEKGKDVELRCDPISGHTALYWYRQSLGQGLEFLIYFQGNSAPDKSGLPSDRFSAERTGGSVSTLTIQRTQQEDSAVYLCASSSTAGGLLEQYFGPGTRLTVT.

This rearrangement joins TRBV10-1 to TRBJ2-3; 8 bases align to TRBD1. The length of the CDR3 is 14 residues. J lost 1 base, V lost 5 bases, and 2 bases had no gene match. Germline assignment: CDR1 WNHNN and CDR2 SYGVQD (reference sequence). In DNA form, the CDR3 reads TGCGCCAGCAGTCCGGGACAGGGCACAGATACGCAGTATTTT. Its protein is CASSPGQGTDTQYF.

This clone has more than one count but fewer than ten. The chain recombines TRBV10-1 with TRBJ1-1, with D possibly being TRBD1 (5 bases). The germline gives CDR1 WNHNN, CDR2 SYGVQD (reference sequence). The length of the CDR3 is 13 residues. V lost 6 bases and J 4 bases, leaving 12 bases between the germline ends. The CDR3 spells CASSGGSTTEAFF. The CDR3 DNA is TGCGCCAGCAGCGGGGGGAGTACCACTGAAGCTTTCTTT.